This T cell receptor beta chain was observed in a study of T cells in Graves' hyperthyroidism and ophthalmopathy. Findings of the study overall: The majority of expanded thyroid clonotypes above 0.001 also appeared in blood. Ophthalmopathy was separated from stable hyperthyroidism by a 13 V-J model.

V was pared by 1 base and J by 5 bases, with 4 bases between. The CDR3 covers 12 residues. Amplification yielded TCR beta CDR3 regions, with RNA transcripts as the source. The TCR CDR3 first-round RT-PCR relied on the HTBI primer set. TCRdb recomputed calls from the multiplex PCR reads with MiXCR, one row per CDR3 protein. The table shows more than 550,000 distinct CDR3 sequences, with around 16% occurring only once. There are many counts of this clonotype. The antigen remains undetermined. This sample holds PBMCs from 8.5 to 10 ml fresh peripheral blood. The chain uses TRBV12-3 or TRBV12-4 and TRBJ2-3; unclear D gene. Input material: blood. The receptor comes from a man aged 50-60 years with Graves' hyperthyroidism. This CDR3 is CASSLGIDTQYF. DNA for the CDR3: TGTGCCAGCAGTTTAGGCATAGATACGCAGTATTTT.